Sequencing of this T cell receptor beta chain was carried out in a study of blood T cell repertoires in COVID-19. On the study more broadly: Acute and convalescent COVID-19 samples came from the United States, Italy and Spain. The analysed material was cDNA or gDNA that came from T cells, B-cell-depleted T cells, or PBMCs.

V dropped 2 bases and J dropped 0; count of bases not matched to a gene: 2. This CDR3 spans 16 amino acids. CDR1 KGHSH and CDR2 LQKENI come from the germline V gene. Methods used by the authors: It was from reference gene primer amplification that nucleated cell counts were estimated. TCRdb's table, derived via immunoSEQ multiplex PCR, lists solely in-frame clones and lacks some. The V and J calls and clone size are taken from that table; D and trimming were inferred from the DNA. This sample yields some 42,000 clones, of which 70% to 85% are seen a single time; approximately 12% belongs to the top ten.

This TCR was recovered from a human donor in a cohort sampled during active COVID-19. Sequencing input: peripheral blood. V and J are TRBV18 and TRBJ2-3, with TRBD2 matching 10 bases. The CDR3: CASSPKAGGSTDTQYF. In nucleotides, the CDR3 is TGTGCCAGCTCACCAAAAGCGGGGGGGAGCACAGATACGCAGTATTTT.